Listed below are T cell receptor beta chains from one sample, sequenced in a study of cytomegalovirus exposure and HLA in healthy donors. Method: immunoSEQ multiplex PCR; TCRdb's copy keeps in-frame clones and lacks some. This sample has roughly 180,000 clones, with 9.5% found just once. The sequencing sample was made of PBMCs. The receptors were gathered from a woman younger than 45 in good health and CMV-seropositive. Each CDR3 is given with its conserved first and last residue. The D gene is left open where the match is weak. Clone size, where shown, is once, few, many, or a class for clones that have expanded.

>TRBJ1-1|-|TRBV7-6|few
TGTGCCAGCAGCCTCTGGGTAGGGGCAGACACTGAAGCTTTCTTT
CASSLWVGADTEAFF
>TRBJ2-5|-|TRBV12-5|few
TGTGCTAGTGGTTTGAGATTGTGGGTAGGGGACCAAGAGACCCAGTACTTC
CASGLRLWVGDQETQYF
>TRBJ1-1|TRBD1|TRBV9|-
TGTGCCAGCAGCGTATCCCCTCAACAGGGGCTGACTGAAGCTTTCTTT
CASSVSPQQGLTEAFF
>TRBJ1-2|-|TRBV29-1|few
TGCAGCGTTGAAAGCTGGGGGCGTTTCCCTAACTATGGCTACACCTTC
CSVESWGRFPNYGYTF
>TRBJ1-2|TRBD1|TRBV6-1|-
TGTGCCAGCAGCCCAGGACAGGGCCATGGCTACACCTTC
CASSPGQGHGYTF
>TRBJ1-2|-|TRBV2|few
TGTGCCAGCAGTGGGGGGGGCGGCTACACCTTC
CASSGGGGYTF
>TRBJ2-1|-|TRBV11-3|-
TGTGCCAGCAGCTTAGACTCTACCAATGAGCAGTTCTTC
CASSLDSTNEQFF
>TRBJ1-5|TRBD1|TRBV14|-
TGTGCCAGCAGCCAATCGGGACAGGGATCAAAGAGCAATCAGCCCCAGCATTTT
CASSQSGQGSKSNQPQHF
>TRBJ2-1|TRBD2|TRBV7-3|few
TGTGCCAGCAGCTTAACATCGGGACTAGCGGAGCAGTTCTTC
CASSLTSGLAEQFF
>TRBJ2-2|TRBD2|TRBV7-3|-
TGTGCCAGCAGCGCATCCGGGACTAGGGGCACCGGGGAGCTGTTTTTT
CASSASGTRGTGELFF
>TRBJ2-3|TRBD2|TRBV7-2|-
TGTGCCAGCAGCGACGGACTAGCGGTTACGCAGTATTTT
CASSDGLAVTQYF
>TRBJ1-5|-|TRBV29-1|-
TGCAGCGTTGGGGGCGCGAGCAATCAGCCCCAGCATTTT
CSVGGASNQPQHF
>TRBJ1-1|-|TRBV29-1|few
TGCAGCGTTGACTTGGGGCATTTGAACGCTGAAGCCTTCTTT
CSVDLGHLNAEAFF
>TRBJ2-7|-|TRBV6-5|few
TGTGCCAGCAGTGACAGACAGACTCACGAGCAGTACTTC
CASSDRQTHEQYF
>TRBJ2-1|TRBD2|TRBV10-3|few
TGTGCCATCAGTGAGCTAGCGGGAGGGCTAGGGAATGAGCAGTTCTTC
CAISELAGGLGNEQFF
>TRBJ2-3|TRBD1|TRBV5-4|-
TGTGCCAGCAGTCTGGACAGGGGGCAGACAGATACGCAGTATTTT
CASSLDRGQTDTQYF
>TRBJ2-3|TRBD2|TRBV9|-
TGTGCCAGCAGCGTAGATGGTAGCGGGAGTTCAGATACGCAGTATTTT
CASSVDGSGSSDTQYF
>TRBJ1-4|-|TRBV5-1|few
TGCGCCAGCAGCTTGGGAGCCGGGGAAATCTGGGAAAAACTGTTTTTT
CASSLGAGEIWEKLFF
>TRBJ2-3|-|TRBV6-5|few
TGTGCCAGCAGTTACTCGATACTTCGGAGCACAGATACGCAGTATTTT
CASSYSILRSTDTQYF
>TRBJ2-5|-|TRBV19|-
TGTGCCAGTACCCAAGGCCCCCGACTAACTAAAGAGACCCAGTACTTC
CASTQGPRLTKETQYF
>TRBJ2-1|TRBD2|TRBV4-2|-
TGTGCCAGCAGCCAAGGGGTAGCGGGAGGGCCATACAATGAGCAGTTCTTC
CASSQGVAGGPYNEQFF
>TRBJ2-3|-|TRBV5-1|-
TGCGCCAGCAGCTTGGGGGGGACACATGGCACAGATACGCAGTATTTT
CASSLGGTHGTDTQYF
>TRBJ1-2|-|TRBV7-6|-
TGTGCCAGCAGCTTAGAGACAGGAGACTATGGCTACACCTTC
CASSLETGDYGYTF
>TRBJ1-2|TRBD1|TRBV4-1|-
TGCGCCAGCAGCCAAGATCGCGGACAGGGGATTGACTATGGCTACACCTTC
CASSQDRGQGIDYGYTF
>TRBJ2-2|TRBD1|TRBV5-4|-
TGTGCCAGCAGCCCGGGACAGGGGGCATTGGGGAGTGGCACCGGGGAGCTGTTTTTT
CASSPGQGALGSGTGELFF
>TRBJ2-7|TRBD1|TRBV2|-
TGTGCCACCCTCGCAGGGACAGGGGGGGACGAGCAGTACTTC
CATLAGTGGDEQYF
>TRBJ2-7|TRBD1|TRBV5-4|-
TGTGCCAGCAGGAATACAGGGGATAGAGGTTGGAACGAGCAGTACTTC
CASRNTGDRGWNEQYF
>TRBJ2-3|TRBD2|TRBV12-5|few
TGTGCTAGTGGTTTGCCCCCTGGGGTAGCGGGAGGACGAACCCACACAGATACGCAGTATTTT
CASGLPPGVAGGRTHTDTQYF
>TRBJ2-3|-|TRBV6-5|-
TGTGCCAGCGGCAATCTCGGGGGCACAGATACGCAGTATTTT
CASGNLGGTDTQYF
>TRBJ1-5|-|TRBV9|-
TGTGCCAGCAGCCGGGGGGGCAATCAGCCCCAGCATTTT
CASSRGGNQPQHF
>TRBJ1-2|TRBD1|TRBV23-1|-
TGCGCCAGCAGTCACCGGGACAGGGGGAACTATGGCTACACCTTC
CASSHRDRGNYGYTF
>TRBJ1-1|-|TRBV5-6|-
TGTGCCAGCAGCCCGCCCTTTCTGGAACAGCGAGGGATTAGGGCGGAAGCTTTCTTT
CASSPPFLEQRGIRAEAFF
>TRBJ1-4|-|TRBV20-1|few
TGCAGTGCTAAAAGAGGTGAAAAACTGTTTTTT
CSAKRGEKLFF
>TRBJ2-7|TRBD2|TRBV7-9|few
TGTGCCAGCAGCTTAGTCAGCGGGAGCCAGCGGGAGCAGTACTTC
CASSLVSGSQREQYF
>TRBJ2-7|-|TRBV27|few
TGTGCCAGCAGTTTCATCACCAGGCGCCTGTCCTACGAGCAGTACTTC
CASSFITRRLSYEQYF
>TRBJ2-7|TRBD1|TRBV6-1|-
TGTGCCAGCAGTCCAGACAGGGGTCTCTCCTACGAGCAGTACTTC
CASSPDRGLSYEQYF
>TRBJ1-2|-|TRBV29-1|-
TGCAGCGTCCTGGACAGCCCCTATGGCTACACCTTC
CSVLDSPYGYTF
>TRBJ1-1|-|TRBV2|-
TGTGCCAGCAGTGAAGGTTACAGGGACCGACACACTGAAGCTTTCTTT
CASSEGYRDRHTEAFF
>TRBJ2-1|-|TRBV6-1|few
TGTGCCAGCAGTGAAGCCGACAATGAGCAGTTCTTC
CASSEADNEQFF
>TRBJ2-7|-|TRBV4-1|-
TGCGCCAACAGCCAAATTACAGGGGAGGACGAGCAGTACTTC
CANSQITGEDEQYF
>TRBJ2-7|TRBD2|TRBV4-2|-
TGTGCCAGCAGCGGCGGCCGGACTAGCAGCTACGAGCAGTACTTC
CASSGGRTSSYEQYF
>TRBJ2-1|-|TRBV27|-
TGTGCCAGCAGTTCGTCCGGGACTGGCTCAGGGATAGAGCAGTTCTTC
CASSSSGTGSGIEQFF
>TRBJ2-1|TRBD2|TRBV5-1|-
TGCGCCAGCAGCTTGGGACTAGCGGGGCTGGAGCAGTTCTTC
CASSLGLAGLEQFF